This T cell receptor beta chain stems from a study of human T cells and chemical hapten exposure. Overall study context: Read at 6 days, the patch tests placed 0.01% DPC on the upper back. Small volume differences among pooled libraries mainly caused per-sample TCR yield variation. The study's findings and limits: TCRs above 1 in 1000 frequency stayed constant with DPC sensitization.

Germline CDR1 is KGHSH and CDR2 is LQKENI. This CDR3 is built from 16 residues. Trimming pared 2 bases from V and 1 base from J, leaving 14 bases between. On this clonotype: Its specificity is unknown.

Regarding time point: pre-sensitization, week 0. Noted treatment: therapeutic diphenylcyclopropenone sensitization with weekly scalp DPC. TCRdb ran MiXCR on the RACE reads and lists one entry per CDR3 protein. The top ten clones hold 4% to 6% of a sample with some 74,000 distinct CDR3 sequences, 11% to 15% of them seen once. Here the sequenced sample was whole blood, taken in connection with sensitization to the hapten diphenylcyclopropenone (DPC). This sequence was found in a woman aged 50 to 60 with alopecia areata. Some clones in this sample may be carry-over from other donors' samples. This chain joins TRBV18 and TRBJ1-1; D gene uncertain. The CDR3 protein is CASSPSSNLGNTEAFF. CDR3 DNA: TGTGCCAGCTCACCAAGCTCGAATTTAGGGAACACTGAAGCTTTCTTT.